The present T cell receptor beta chain was sequenced within a study of beta chain features in type 1 diabetes. On the study more broadly: Healthy donors and patients showed comparable age, gender and cell yields. Sorted cells examined across all samples numbered roughly 100 million.

Germline V gene lookup returns CDR1 KGHSH and CDR2 LQKENI. The CDR3 sequence is 18 residues long. V shed 8 bases, J shed 4 bases, and the junction held 13 bases outside the gene matches. All of the isolated RNA was reverse transcribed, so expressed TCRB transcripts were sequenced. Some clones are missing from TCRdb's copy, which holds only in-frame ones; the method was immunoSEQ multiplex PCR. The sample gives approximately 300,000 clones, approximately 10% of which show up once; more than 0.015% is in the top ten. The receptor comes from a woman aged 30 to 39 in good health. The sample taken for sequencing was naive CD4+ T cells from blood. The chain uses TRBV18 and TRBJ2-3; TRBD2 matches 15 bases. The CDR3 nucleotides read TGTGCCAGCCCGCCGGGACAGGGACTAGCGGGAGGCCCAGATACGCAGTATTTT. Translated: CASPPGQGLAGGPDTQYF.